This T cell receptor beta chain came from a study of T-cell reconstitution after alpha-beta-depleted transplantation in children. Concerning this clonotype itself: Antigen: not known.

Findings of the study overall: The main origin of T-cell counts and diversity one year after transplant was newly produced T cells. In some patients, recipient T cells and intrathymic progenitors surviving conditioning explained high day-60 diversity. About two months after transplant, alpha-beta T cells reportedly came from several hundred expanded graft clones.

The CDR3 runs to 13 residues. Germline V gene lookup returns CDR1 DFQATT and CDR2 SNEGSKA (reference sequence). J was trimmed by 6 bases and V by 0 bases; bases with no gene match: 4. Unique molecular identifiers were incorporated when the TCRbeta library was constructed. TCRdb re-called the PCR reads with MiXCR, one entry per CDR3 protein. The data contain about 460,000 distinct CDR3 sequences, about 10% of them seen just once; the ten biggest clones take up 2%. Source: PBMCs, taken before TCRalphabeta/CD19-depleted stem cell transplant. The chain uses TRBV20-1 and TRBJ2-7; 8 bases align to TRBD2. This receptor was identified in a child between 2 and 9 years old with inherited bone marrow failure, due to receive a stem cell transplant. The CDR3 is CSAREEREREQYF. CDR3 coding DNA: TGCAGTGCTAGAGAAGAGCGGGAGCGCGAGCAGTACTTC.